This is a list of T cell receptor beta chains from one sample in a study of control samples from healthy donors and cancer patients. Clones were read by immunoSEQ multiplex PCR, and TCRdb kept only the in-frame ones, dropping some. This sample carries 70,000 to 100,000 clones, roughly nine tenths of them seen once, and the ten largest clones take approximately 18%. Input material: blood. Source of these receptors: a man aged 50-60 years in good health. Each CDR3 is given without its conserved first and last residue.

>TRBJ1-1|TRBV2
ATKGTVVPGEAF
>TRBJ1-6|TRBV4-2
ASSQDRTDSPLH
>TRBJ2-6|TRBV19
ASSDRASGANVLT
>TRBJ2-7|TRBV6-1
ASSEVLTKRQGAYEQY
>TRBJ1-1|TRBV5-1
ASSYIGAGTEAF
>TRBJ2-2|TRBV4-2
ASSLRTSGNTGELF
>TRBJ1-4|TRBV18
ASSPTGNWGEKLF
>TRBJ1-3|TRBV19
ASSGSGNTIY
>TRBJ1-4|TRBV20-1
SASGLGTGEKLF
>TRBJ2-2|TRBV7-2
ASIPRRSNTGELF
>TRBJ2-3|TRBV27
ASTIIGGGAYTQY
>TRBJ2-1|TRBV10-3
AISNRAEQF
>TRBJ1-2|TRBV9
ASSATRAYGYT
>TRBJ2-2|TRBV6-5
ATSMGVSNTGELF
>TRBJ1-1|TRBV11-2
ASSSFRGGEAF